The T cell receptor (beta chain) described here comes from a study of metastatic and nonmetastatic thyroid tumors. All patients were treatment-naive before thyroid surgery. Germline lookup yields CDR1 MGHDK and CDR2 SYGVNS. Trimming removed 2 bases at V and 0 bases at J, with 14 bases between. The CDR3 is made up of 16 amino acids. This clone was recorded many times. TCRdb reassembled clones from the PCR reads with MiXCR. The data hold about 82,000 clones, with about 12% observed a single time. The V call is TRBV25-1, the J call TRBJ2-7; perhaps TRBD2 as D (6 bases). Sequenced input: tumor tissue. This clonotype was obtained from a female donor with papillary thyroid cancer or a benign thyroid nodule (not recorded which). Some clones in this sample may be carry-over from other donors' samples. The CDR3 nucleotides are TGTGCCAGCAGTGAACTTGGGGGAGGCAGCTCCTACGAGCAGTACTTC. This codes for CASSELGGGSSYEQYF.